These 22 T cell receptor beta chains were sequenced from one sample in a study of glioma-infiltrating T cells. Amplification of TCR alpha and beta CDR3 regions from RNA used iRepertoire nested multiplex PCR. Via MiXCR, TCRdb re-called the multiplex PCR reads, giving one row per CDR3 protein. The table lists more than 300,000 distinct CDR3 sequences, roughly 41% of them singletons. Material for sequencing was glioma tissue, nonneoplastic brain tissue, or PBMCs (not recorded which). Receptor source: a human donor with low-grade glioma or glioblastoma, undergoing nonglioma brain surgery, or in good health (not recorded which).

V gene TRBV20-1 combines with J gene TRBJ2-5; D not certain. V shed 0 bases and J shed 2 bases, with 10 bases lying between them. CDR1 DFQATT and CDR2 SNEGSKA come from the germline V gene (reference sequence). The CDR3 extends over 14 amino acids. CDR3 sequence reads: CSARDRKGQETQYF. In DNA form, the CDR3 reads TGCAGTGCTAGAGATCGGAAAGGGCAAGAGACCCAGTACTTC.

With respect to this clonotype: A much bigger clone sits one base away, suggesting this may be a read error. This chain links TRBV7-2 with TRBJ1-5, with D unclear. CDR3 length: 16 residues. Germline CDR1 is SGHTA and CDR2 is FQGNSA. CDR3 protein: CVSSLSGGRSNQPQHF. In DNA, the CDR3 is TGTGTCAGCAGCTTATCGGGCGGTAGGAGCAATCAGCCCCAGCATTTT.

About this clonotype itself: A much larger clone sits a single nucleotide away, making a read error possible. The chain employs TRBV28 and TRBJ2-7; 8 positions match TRBD1. The CDR3 covers 14 residues. The germline V gene has CDR1 MDHEN and CDR2 SYDVKM. DNA for the CDR3: TGTGCCAGCAGTTTACCAGGACAGGGCTACAAGCAGTACTTC. Translation: CASSLPGQGYKQYF.

The sample holds many counts of this clonotype. The V and J genes are TRBV28 and TRBJ1-5; no clear D. This CDR3 spans 15 amino acids. Germline V gene lookup returns CDR1 MDHEN and CDR2 SYDVKM. Trimming stripped 4 bases from V and 5 bases from J, with 15 bases between. In nucleotides, the CDR3 is TGTGCCAGCAGTTCAGCGGGCGGGAGAGATCAGCCCCAGCATTTT. Translation gives CASSSAGGRDQPQHF.

The sample holds a few counts of this clonotype. V usage is TRBV15 and J usage is TRBJ2-7; a weak D match, TRBD1 (5 bases). Trimming shortened V by 0 bases and J by 2 bases, and 14 bases separated the two germline ends. The CDR3 is 16 residues long. CDR1 LNHNV and CDR2 YYDKDF come from the germline V gene (reference sequence). The CDR3, as DNA: TGTGCCACCAGCAGAGACCCGGGCGACAGCGCCTACGAGCAGTACTTC. Protein product: CATSRDPGDSAYEQYF.

The rearrangement joins TRBV4-1 to TRBJ1-5; no clear D gene. Per germline, CDR1 MGHRA and CDR2 YSYEKL. The V end lost 4 bases, the J end lost 7 bases, and 11 bases lay between the germline ends. This CDR3 contains 13 residues. The CDR3 spells CASSRDLHQPQHF. CDR3 bases: TGCGCCAGCAGCCGGGATTTACACCAGCCCCAGCATTTT.

The chain recombines TRBV20-1 with TRBJ1-1; tentatively, D is TRBD1 (5 bases). This CDR3 spans 13 amino acids. The germline V gene has CDR1 DFQATT and CDR2 SNEGSKA (reference sequence). The CDR3 sequence: CSPGTVRNTEAFF. In nucleotides, the CDR3 is TGCAGCCCTGGGACGGTAAGGAACACTGAAGCTTTCTTT.

The chain employs TRBV30 and TRBJ2-2, with 9 bases fitting TRBD2. CDR1 GTSNPN and CDR2 SVGIG come from the germline V gene (reference sequence). Losses at the gene ends were 2 bases for V and 4 bases for J; bases not matched to a gene: 14. The CDR3 sequence is 18 residues long. Here the CDR3 DNA reads TGTGCCTGGAGTTCTCCTCCTTTCAGCGGGAGGTTCACCGGGGAGCTGTTTTTT. Amino acids: CAWSSPPFSGRFTGELFF.

In the case of this clonotype: A clone one base away is much larger, so this may be a read error. J is TRBJ1-1 and V is TRBV6-5; a weak D match, TRBD1 (5 bases). The germline V gene encodes CDR1 MNHEY and CDR2 SVGAGI. The CDR3 runs 15 residues. The CDR3 loop is CASNGGRAMNTEGFF. CDR3 bases: TGTGCCAGCAATGGGGGAAGGGCGATGAACACTGAAGGTTTCTTT.

This clonotype was detected only a few times. Written as DNA, the CDR3 is TGTGCCAGCAGGGGGGGACAGGGGGGAGGCTACACCTTC. Its protein is CASRGGQGGGYTF. The chain employs TRBV28 and TRBJ1-2; 11 bases agree with TRBD1. The CDR3 has 13 amino acids. Germline CDR1 MDHEN, CDR2 SYDVKM. Losses at the gene ends were 6 bases for V and 8 bases for J; bases not matched to a gene: 5.

J is TRBJ2-1 and V is TRBV20-1; TRBD1 matches at 7 bases. Germline V gene data show CDR1 as DFQATT and CDR2 as SNEGSKA (reference sequence). With 2 bases clipped from V and 3 bases from J, the junction kept 10 bases outside the gene matches. The CDR3 sequence is 16 residues long. The chain's CDR3 is CSARTAEQGHYNEQFF. CDR3 in DNA: TGCAGTGCTAGAACTGCGGAACAGGGGCACTACAATGAGCAGTTCTTC.

For this clonotype: A read error may be the cause here, since a much bigger clone is one base away. The chain recombines TRBV6-2 or TRBV6-3 with TRBJ1-1; possible D gene TRBD1, 5 bases. Germline assignment: CDR1 MNHEY and CDR2 SVGEGT. CDR3 length: 14 residues. CDR3: CASSYTRENTKAFF. The CDR3 nucleotides are TGTGCCAGCAGTTACACCAGGGAGAACACTAAAGCTTTCTTT.

As concerns this clonotype: This clone may be a read error of a much larger clone one base away. The V and J genes are TRBV15 and TRBJ2-7; the D gene is possibly TRBD1 (5 bases). The CDR3 has 16 amino acids. Germline CDR1 is LNHNV and CDR2 is YYDKDF (reference sequence). CDR3 in DNA: TGTGCCGCCAGCAGCCCTAGGGGCAGGATCCAACTCGAGCAGTACTTC. It encodes CAASSPRGRIQLEQYF.

The rearrangement links TRBV7-9 to TRBJ1-1; possibly TRBD1 for D (5 bases). The germline gives CDR1 SEHNR, CDR2 FQNEAQ (reference sequence). The CDR3 is 14 amino acids. V was cut by 4 bases and J by 1 base, with 10 bases left in between. CDR3 region: CASSWDGQNTEAFF. The CDR3 DNA follows: TGTGCCAGCAGCTGGGACGGACAGAACACTGAAGCTTTCTTT.

This clonotype was seen only a few times. The rearrangement joins TRBV4-2 to TRBJ2-1; 14 positions match TRBD2. The CDR3 runs to 15 residues. In germline, CDR1 is LGHNA, CDR2 YNFKEQ. Trimming at V came to 4 bases and at J to 8 bases, leaving 4 bases not matched to a gene. CDR3 in DNA: TGTGCCAGCAGCCGGACTAGCGGGAGGTTCGATGAGCAGTTCTTC. Translation: CASSRTSGRFDEQFF.

The V call is TRBV7-2, the J call TRBJ2-5; 9 bases map to TRBD1. The V segment lost 2 bases and the J segment 0 bases; nucleotides outside the gene matches: 7. There are 17 residues in the CDR3. Germline CDR1 is SGHTA and CDR2 is FQGNSA. The CDR3 bases are TGTGCCAGCAGCTTAATAGGGACAGGGAGGTACCAAGAGACCCAGTACTTC. Translated: CASSLIGTGRYQETQYF.

Comments on this clonotype: A read error may explain this, as a much larger clone is one base away. This chain uses TRBV7-2 with TRBJ1-5; D call uncertain. V was trimmed by 6 bases and J by 0 bases, leaving 12 bases between them. The CDR3 sequence is 15 residues long. Germline lookup yields CDR1 SGHTA and CDR2 FQGNSA. The CDR3 sequence: CASRATAYSNQPQHF. DNA of the CDR3: TGTGCCAGCAGGGCCACAGCCTATAGCAATCAGCCCCAGCATTTT. Drawing the rest from reference TRBV7-2 and TRBJ1-5, the complete variable domain is GAGVSQSPSNKVTEKGKDVELRCDPISGHTALYWYRQSLGQGLEFLIYFQGNSAPDKSGLPSDRFSAERTGGSVSTLTIQRTQQEDSAVYLCASRATAYSNQPQHFGDGTRLSIL.

Note on this clonotype: Possible read error: a much larger clone is one base away. This chain joins TRBV7-2 and TRBJ2-5; D not resolved. Looked up from germline, CDR1 is SGHTA and CDR2 is FQGNSA. V gave up 1 base and J gave up 7 bases, with 10 bases separating them. The CDR3 covers 13 residues. DNA for the CDR3: TGTGCCAGCAGCTTAGGGGCCCTGGGGACCCAGTACTTC. It translates to CASSLGALGTQYF. Full variable domain (remainder filled in from reference TRBV7-2 and TRBJ2-5): GAGVSQSPSNKVTEKGKDVELRCDPISGHTALYWYRQSLGQGLEFLIYFQGNSAPDKSGLPSDRFSAERTGGSVSTLTIQRTQQEDSAVYLCASSLGALGTQYFGPGTRLLVL.

This clonotype has at least ten counts. The chain has TRBV27 and TRBJ2-3, with a weak D call TRBD1 (6 bases). Trimming took 2 bases from V and 6 from J, leaving 9 bases between them. This CDR3 is built from 13 residues. Looked up from germline, CDR1 is MNHEY and CDR2 is SMNVEV (reference sequence). The DNA for the CDR3 is TGTGCCAGCAGTTTAAGGGGGTCGGATACGCAGTATTTT. This sequence encodes CASSLRGSDTQYF.

This clonotype was counted ten times or more. The chain joins TRBV28 to TRBJ1-1; 7 bases line up with TRBD1. There are 16 residues in the CDR3. CDR1 MDHEN and CDR2 SYDVKM come from the germline V gene. Trimming at V came to 4 bases and at J to 2 bases, leaving 10 bases not matched to a gene. The CDR3 spells CASSSLLQGENTEAFF. The CDR3 DNA sequence: TGTGCCAGCAGTTCCCTCCTCCAGGGGGAAAACACTGAAGCTTTCTTT.

This clonotype was detected ten times or more. The rearrangement links TRBV3-1 to TRBJ1-1; 7 bases align to TRBD1. This CDR3 region has 14 residues. Looked up from germline, CDR1 is LGHDT and CDR2 is YNNKEL (reference sequence). V was pared by 3 bases and J by 1 base, with 2 bases of the junction left unmatched. This chain's CDR3 is CASSQGTANTEAFF. Here the CDR3 DNA reads TGTGCCAGCAGCCAGGGGACAGCGAACACTGAAGCTTTCTTT.

In regard to this clonotype: One junction end does not reproduce the germline sequence, and a read error may be involved. The chain employs TRBV28 and TRBJ1-2; D not certain. The CDR3 loop spans 11 amino acids. From germline, CDR1 is MDHEN and CDR2 SYDVKM. CDR3: CASRSEYGHTF. The DNA of the CDR3 is TGTGCCAGCAGGTCGGAGTATGGCCACACCTTC.